One sample yielded the 5 T cell receptor beta chains listed below, sequenced in a study of cytomegalovirus exposure and HLA in healthy donors. The protocol was immunoSEQ multiplex PCR, while the TCRdb copy is restricted to in-frame clones and leaves out a portion. The table shows about 73,000 clones, with 95% occurring only once. Sequenced sample: PBMCs. The receptor set was obtained from a man aged 18 to 29 in good health and CMV-seronegative.

The V and J genes are TRBV6-6 and TRBJ1-1; D perhaps matches TRBD1 (6 bases). Germline CDR1 reads MNHNY; CDR2 reads SVGAGI (reference sequence). V shed 5 bases and J shed 0 bases, with 13 bases lying between them. There are 15 residues in the CDR3. CDR3 DNA sequence: TGTGCCAGCAGTAGATTACAGGGCATGAACACTGAAGCTTTCTTT. Translating it yields CASSRLQGMNTEAFF.

The chain employs TRBV10-1 and TRBJ2-3; no firm D call. Germline assignment: CDR1 WNHNN and CDR2 SYGVQD (reference sequence). Trimming stripped 6 bases from V and 6 bases from J, with 13 bases between. The CDR3 is 13 amino acids. The CDR3 DNA is TGCGCCAGCAGCCTGAGAACCGGGGATACGCAGTATTTT. Protein sequence: CASSLRTGDTQYF.

This chain joins TRBV11-2 and TRBJ2-7; 10 nucleotides line up with TRBD1. J lost 2 bases, V lost 1 base, and 8 bases had no gene match. Germline lookup yields CDR1 SGHAT and CDR2 FQNNGV. CDR3 length equals 17 residues. CDR3 coding DNA: TGTGCCAGCAGCTTAGGTAACCTAGGACAGGGGGCCTACGAGCAGTACTTC. Translation: CASSLGNLGQGAYEQYF.

The chain recombines TRBV4-1 with TRBJ2-1, with a tentative D call TRBD2 (5 bases). The length of the CDR3 is 15 residues. Germline CDR1 is MGHRA and CDR2 is YSYEKL. The V and J ends lost 1 base and 10 bases respectively, with 17 bases between them. CDR3 nucleotides: TGCGCCAGCAGCCAAGCTTCCAGCGGCAGCACCGAGCAGTTCTTC. This codes for CASSQASSGSTEQFF.

The V call is TRBV6-5, the J call TRBJ2-7, with TRBD1 identical over 8 bases. Germline V gene sequence: CDR1 MNHEY, CDR2 SVGAGI. J gave up 3 bases and V 5 bases, and 9 bases lay outside the gene matches. This CDR3 has 15 residues. CDR3 region: CASSTRGRGYYEQYF. The CDR3 DNA reads as TGTGCCAGCAGTACCAGGGGGCGAGGATACTACGAGCAGTACTTC.